This T cell receptor beta chain emerged from a study of T cells after yellow fever vaccination. Regarding the study as a whole: Contamination of FACS-sorted repertoires by abundant clonotypes from the bulk population could occur. Booster sampling recovered most clones from primary vaccination (around 96% CD4, roughly 86% CD8). When the response was secondary, it was weaker but reached its peak faster, day 5 versus 15.

This clonotype has a count of ten or more. The antigen is not known. Template-switching 5'RACE yielded the TCR cDNA; a universal primer site and UMIs were added in the process. TCRdb called the 5' RACE reads again in MiXCR, with one record for every CDR3 protein. Altogether approximately 70,000 distinct CDR3 sequences are present, about 6% being singletons, with the ten largest covering 37%. V was pared by 4 bases and J by 7 bases, with 13 bases between. Germline V lookup: CDR1 SGHAT, CDR2 FQNNGV. CDR3 size: 13 residues. V gene TRBV11-2 combines with J gene TRBJ1-2, with TRBD1 as a possible D gene (6 bases). This sequence was found in a young man who received the YFV17D yellow fever vaccine. Sequencing used CD8+ T cells sorted from PBMCs, obtained more than 35 days after the first yellow fever vaccination. The CDR3 protein is CASSSGTGSGYTF. The CDR3 DNA reads TGTGCCAGCAGCTCCGGAACAGGGTCTGGCTACACCTTC.